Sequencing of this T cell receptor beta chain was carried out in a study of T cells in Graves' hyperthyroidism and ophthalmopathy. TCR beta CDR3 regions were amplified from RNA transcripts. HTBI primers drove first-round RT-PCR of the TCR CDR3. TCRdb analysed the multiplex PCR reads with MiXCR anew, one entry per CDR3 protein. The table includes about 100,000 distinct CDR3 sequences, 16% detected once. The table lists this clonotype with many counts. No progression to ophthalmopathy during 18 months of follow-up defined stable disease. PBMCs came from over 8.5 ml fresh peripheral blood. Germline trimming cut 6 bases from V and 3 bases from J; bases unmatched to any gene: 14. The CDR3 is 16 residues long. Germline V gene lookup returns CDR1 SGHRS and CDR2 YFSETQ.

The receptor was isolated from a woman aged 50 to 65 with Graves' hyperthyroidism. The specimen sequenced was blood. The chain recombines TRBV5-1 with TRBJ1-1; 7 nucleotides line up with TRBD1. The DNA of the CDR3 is TGCGCCAGCACCACGAAAATCCCCAGGGGGGACACTGAAGCTTTCTTT. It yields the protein CASTTKIPRGDTEAFF.